The T cell receptor (beta chain) under discussion was sequenced for a study of immune evolution from preneoplasia to lung adenocarcinoma. This table comes from immunoSEQ multiplex PCR, and its TCRdb copy is limited to in-frame clones, with some not included. Of more than 8,500 clones in the sample, 90% are singletons; the top ten hold over 2%. Sequenced: FFPE invasive lung adenocarcinoma tissue. This clonotype originated in a person aged 70 to 80 with invasive lung adenocarcinoma.

In DNA form, the CDR3 reads TGTGCCAGTAGTCCAACAGGGTCTGCCGGGGAGCTGTTTTTT. Its translation: CASSPTGSAGELFF. The chain links TRBV19 to TRBJ2-2; D possibly corresponds to TRBD1 (6 bases). Trimming removed 5 bases at V and 6 bases at J, with 13 bases between. CDR3 size: 14 residues. Germline CDR1 is LNHDA and CDR2 is SQIVND (reference sequence). Together with reference TRBV19 and TRBJ2-2, the CDR3 gives the full variable domain: DGGITQSPKYLFRKEGQNVTLSCEQNLNHDAMYWYRQDPGQGLRLIYYSQIVNDFQKGDIAEGYSVSREKKESFPLTVTSAQKNPTAFYLCASSPTGSAGELFFGEGSRLTVL.